This T cell receptor beta chain was recorded in a study of metastatic and nonmetastatic thyroid tumors. Study-wide results and limits: Significantly higher TCR beta diversity was reportedly seen in malignant thyroid tumors than benign nodules, in blood and tumor.

None of the patients had undergone any treatment ahead of thyroid surgery. Original analysis: The authors used CDR3 differences across clinicopathological groups to build a distant-metastasis classifier for papillary thyroid cancer. TCRdb called clones again from the PCR reads with MiXCR. These V and J calls rely on TCRdb rather than the paper's analysis. Of approximately 82,000 clones in the sample, around 13% were seen once. The table lists this clone with a few counts. Its antigen is still unknown. The germline gene is not matched at one end of the junction; a read error may be the cause. The receptor comes from a female donor with papillary thyroid cancer or a benign thyroid nodule (not recorded which). Some clones in this sample may be carry-over from other donors' samples. The sequencing input was tumor tissue.

The CDR3 DNA sequence: TGCAGCTTTGACGGGGGGGGCTATGGCCACACCTTC. This sequence encodes CSFDGGGYGHTF. This chain connects TRBV29-1 to TRBJ1-2, with D possibly TRBD1 on 6 matching bases. Germline assignment: CDR1 SQVTM and CDR2 ANQGSEA. The CDR3 totals 12 residues.